This TCR beta chain was sequenced during a study of cytomegalovirus exposure and HLA in healthy donors. The study ran its PCR with 60 Vbeta and 13 Jbeta primers. Data came from immunoSEQ multiplex PCR; TCRdb stores just in-frame clones and leaves some out. The table includes 210,000 or so clones, roughly 78% detected once. This clone was counted a few times. The CDR3 length is 16 residues. Germline values: CDR1 SEHNR, CDR2 FQNEAQ (reference sequence). V lost 1 base and J lost 5; bases outside the gene matches: 8. Sequenced: PBMCs. This chain connects TRBV7-9 to TRBJ2-7; TRBD2 matches 10 bases. The sequence came from a boy younger than 18 in good health and CMV-seronegative. The CDR3 spells CASSLGLAGVLHEQYF. The CDR3 nucleotides read TGTGCCAGCAGCTTAGGGCTAGCGGGAGTTCTCCACGAGCAGTACTTC.